The 20 T cell receptor beta chains presented below share a single source sample, sequenced in a study of PD-1 blockade in classical Hodgkin lymphoma. Time point meaning: cycle 4 day 1 (C4D1), after around six weeks of nivolumab. Relapse after autologous stem cell transplantation occurred in every patient, and brentuximab vedotin exposure varied. Profiled with immunoSEQ multiplex PCR; TCRdb holds only in-frame clones, not every one. The data show more than 95,000 clones, roughly 90% seen once. The starting material was peripheral blood mononuclear cells (PBMCs), obtained before the fourth cycle of nivolumab. The receptors derive from a human donor with classical Hodgkin lymphoma.

The chain employs TRBV15 and TRBJ2-1, with unresolved D. The CDR3 sequence is 14 residues long. Trimming stripped 6 bases from V and 0 bases from J, with 9 bases between. Per the germline V gene, CDR1 is LNHNV and CDR2 is YYDKDF (reference sequence). In DNA, the CDR3 is TGTGCCACCAGTAGTTGGGACTCCTACAATGAGCAGTTCTTC. Translating it yields CATSSWDSYNEQFF.

A word on this clone: Other nucleotide sequences from this sample produce the same CDR3. This chain links TRBV18 with TRBJ1-1, with D unclear. The V and J ends lost 3 bases and 1 base respectively, with 6 bases between them. Germline V gene lookup returns CDR1 KGHSH and CDR2 LQKENI. The CDR3 runs to 13 residues. The CDR3 bases are TGTGCCAGCTCACCCGGTCAGAACACTGAAGCTTTCTTT. This gives the protein CASSPGQNTEAFF. The complete variable domain, with remaining parts taken from reference TRBV18 and TRBJ1-1, reads NAGVMQNPRHLVRRRGQEARLRCSPMKGHSHVYWYRQLPEEGLKFMVYLQKENIIDESGMPKERFSAEFPKEGPSILRIQQVVRGDSAAYFCASSPGQNTEAFFGQGTRLTVV.

CDR3 sequence (DNA): TGCGCCAGCAGCATTCGGACAGGCGCGAACACTGAAGCTTTCTTT. Protein: CASSIRTGANTEAFF. V is TRBV5-1 and J is TRBJ1-1; 7 nucleotides align to TRBD1. The trim removed 4 bases at V and 1 base at J, leaving 7 bases unmatched. CDR1 is SGHRS and CDR2 is YFSETQ in the germline V gene. The CDR3 covers 15 residues.

The chain employs TRBV6-5 and TRBJ2-1; D ambiguous. V lost 2 bases and J 5 bases, leaving 13 bases between the germline ends. The germline V gene has CDR1 MNHEY and CDR2 SVGAGI. The CDR3 is 15 amino acids. The CDR3 DNA reads as TGTGCCAGCAGTTACAAAACATCGGTACACAATGAGCAGTTCTTC. Its translation: CASSYKTSVHNEQFF.

The rearrangement joins TRBV19 to TRBJ2-5, with 7 nucleotides matching TRBD1. The CDR3 contains 14 residues. Trimming took 4 bases from V and 5 from J; bases not matched to a gene: 7. Germline V gene lookup returns CDR1 LNHDA and CDR2 SQIVND (reference sequence). The CDR3, as DNA: TGTGCCAGTAGTACCACAGGGGTCGCTGAGACCCAGTACTTC. Amino acid sequence: CASSTTGVAETQYF.

CDR3 nucleotide sequence: TGTGCCAGCAGTTTACTAGCGTCAGGCACAGATACGCAGTATTTT. Translation gives CASSLLASGTDTQYF. The chain is built from TRBV27 and TRBJ2-3, with D possibly TRBD2 on 6 matching bases. CDR3 size: 15 residues. Trimming shortened V by 2 bases and J by 1 base, and 10 bases separated the two germline ends. The germline V gene has CDR1 MNHEY and CDR2 SMNVEV (reference sequence).

The CDR3 sequence: CASSIGTGGDPAFF. In DNA form, the CDR3 reads TGCGCCAGCAGCATCGGGACAGGCGGTGATCCTGCTTTCTTT. The V and J genes are TRBV5-1 and TRBJ1-1; 8 bases match TRBD1. The germline V gene has CDR1 SGHRS and CDR2 YFSETQ. The junction had 13 bases not matched to a gene; V was cut back by 4 bases and J by 11 bases. This CDR3 comprises 14 residues.

The V gene is TRBV4-1, the J gene TRBJ1-5; 7 bases map to TRBD1. The germline V gene encodes CDR1 MGHRA and CDR2 YSYEKL. This CDR3 contains 15 residues. With V trimmed by 5 bases and J by 7 bases, 11 bases remained unmatched. The CDR3 protein is CASSEGGQPHQPQHF. The CDR3 nucleotides read TGCGCCAGCAGCGAAGGGGGACAGCCGCACCAGCCCCAGCATTTT.

The genes are TRBV20-1 and TRBJ2-3; D perhaps matches TRBD2 (5 bases). The CDR3 runs 10 residues. Trimming took 3 bases from V and 8 from J, leaving 6 bases between them. Germline V gives CDR1 DFQATT, CDR2 SNEGSKA (reference sequence). CDR3 bases: TGCAGTGCTAGGGGAGTTACGCAGTATTTT. It translates to CSARGVTQYF.

This chain joins TRBV6-5 and TRBJ2-2, with D unresolved. Germline loops: CDR1 MNHEY, CDR2 SVGAGI. Trimming took 6 bases from V and 2 from J, leaving 10 bases between them. This CDR3 contains 14 residues. The CDR3 protein is CASRRLLNTGELFF. The CDR3 nucleotides are TGTGCCAGCAGACGCCTGCTTAACACCGGGGAGCTGTTTTTT.

The genes are TRBV2 and TRBJ2-2; the match to TRBD2 covers 11 bases. The junction had 6 bases not matched to a gene; V was cut back by 6 bases and J by 6 bases. Germline V CDR1 and CDR2: SNHLY, FYNNEI. The CDR3 totals 15 residues. This CDR3 reads CASSTSGSFSGELFF. The CDR3 DNA reads as TGTGCCAGCAGCACTAGCGGGAGTTTTTCCGGGGAGCTGTTTTTT.

The chain combines TRBV30 with TRBJ2-3; D is ambiguous. The CDR3 sequence is 14 residues long. V was shortened by 4 bases and J by 2 bases, with 13 bases between the two germline ends. Germline V lookup: CDR1 GTSNPN, CDR2 SVGIG (reference sequence). CDR3 residues: CAWNRYQNTDTQYF. For the CDR3, the DNA is TGTGCCTGGAATAGGTACCAAAACACAGATACGCAGTATTTT.

This clone appeared once. The chain has TRBV7-9 and TRBJ2-7; 9 bases fit TRBD1. Germline V lookup: CDR1 SEHNR, CDR2 FQNEAQ (reference sequence). CDR3 size: 15 residues. J lost 1 base, V lost 3 bases, and 4 bases had no gene match. The CDR3 DNA reads TGTGCCAGCAGCTTGTGGGACAGGGTATCCTACGAGCAGTACTTC. As protein: CASSLWDRVSYEQYF.

The J gene is TRBJ2-7, the V gene TRBV7-8, with TRBD1 identical over 7 bases. J was trimmed by 4 bases and V by 4 bases; bases with no gene match: 7. CDR1 and CDR2 (germline): SGHVS, FQNEAQ. The CDR3 is made up of 14 amino acids. CDR3 sequence: CASSSRQGRYEQYF. In DNA, the CDR3 is TGTGCCAGCAGCTCCCGACAGGGAAGATACGAGCAGTACTTC. Full variable domain (missing parts from reference TRBV7-8 and TRBJ2-7): GAGVSQSPRYKVAKRGQDVALRCDPISGHVSLFWYQQALGQGPEFLTYFQNEAQLDKSGLPSDRFFAERPEGSVSTLKIQRTQQEDSAVYLCASSSRQGRYEQYFGPGTRLTVT.

The chain carries TRBV6-6 and TRBJ1-2; 9 bases match TRBD1. The CDR3 is 14 residues long. V was clipped by 6 bases and J by 5 bases; unmatched bases: 7. Germline-derived CDR1 and CDR2 are MNHNY and SVGAGI (reference sequence). This chain's CDR3 is CASRKQGAGYGYTF. CDR3 nucleotides: TGTGCCAGCAGAAAACAGGGGGCGGGGTATGGCTACACCTTC.

The chain carries TRBV18 and TRBJ2-3; no reliable D call. This CDR3 region has 13 residues. V lost 0 bases to trimming and J lost 1 base, with 2 bases between them. Per the germline V gene, CDR1 is KGHSH and CDR2 is LQKENI. The CDR3 region is CASSPPGTDTQYF. The CDR3, as DNA: TGTGCCAGCTCACCACCGGGCACAGATACGCAGTATTTT. The whole variable domain, filled in from reference TRBV18 and TRBJ2-3, reads NAGVMQNPRHLVRRRGQEARLRCSPMKGHSHVYWYRQLPEEGLKFMVYLQKENIIDESGMPKERFSAEFPKEGPSILRIQQVVRGDSAAYFCASSPPGTDTQYFGPGTRLTVL.

The sample holds a few counts of this clone. The chain links TRBV10-3 to TRBJ1-2, with 8 bases aligning to TRBD1. Per germline, CDR1 ENHRY and CDR2 SYGVKD. V gave up 0 bases and J gave up 7 bases; unmatched junction bases: 7. This CDR3 is 15 amino acids long. The CDR3 bases are TGTGCCATCAGTGAGTCCCAGGGGGCCGTGGGTGGCTACACCTTC. The encoded protein is CAISESQGAVGGYTF.

This sequence joins TRBV7-9 and TRBJ1-6; D unresolved. The V and J ends lost 4 bases and 5 bases respectively, with 6 bases between them. CDR1 is SEHNR, CDR2 FQNEAQ, per germline (reference sequence). This CDR3 contains 13 residues. Here the CDR3 reads CASSSENNSPLHF. The CDR3 DNA reads as TGTGCCAGCAGCTCGGAGAATAATTCACCCCTCCACTTT.

J is TRBJ2-2 and V is TRBV5-6; no definite D call. Trimming cost V 1 base and J 1 base, with 11 bases left between them. Germline V lookup: CDR1 SGHDT, CDR2 YYEEEE. This CDR3 is 16 amino acids long. CDR3 sequence: CASSLWSVKNTGELFF. The CDR3 nucleotides are TGTGCCAGCAGCTTGTGGTCAGTAAAGAACACCGGGGAGCTGTTTTTT. The whole variable domain, filled in from reference TRBV5-6 and TRBJ2-2, reads DAGVTQSPTHLIKTRGQQVTLRCSPKSGHDTVSWYQQALGQGPQFIFQYYEEEERQRGNFPDRFSGHQFPNYSSELNVNALLLGDSALYLCASSLWSVKNTGELFFGEGSRLTVL.

The chain couples TRBV10-2 to TRBJ2-3; 10 bases align to TRBD2. Germline-derived CDR1 and CDR2 are WSHSY and SAAADI. The CDR3 has 15 residues. V gave up 0 bases and J gave up 6 bases; unmatched junction bases: 3. The CDR3 loop reads CASSESPSGSDTQYF. The CDR3, as DNA: TGCGCCAGCAGTGAGTCCCCTAGCGGGAGTGATACGCAGTATTTT.